This T cell receptor (beta chain) was identified in a study of T cells in Graves' hyperthyroidism and ophthalmopathy. The length of the CDR3 is 17 residues. The V and J ends lost 7 bases and 2 bases respectively, with 21 bases between them. CDR1 is MNHNS, CDR2 SASEGT, per germline. Amplified regions were TCR beta CDR3 sequences from RNA transcripts. The study used the HTBI primer set for a first-round RT-PCR of the TCR CDR3. TCRdb re-called the multiplex PCR reads through MiXCR, storing one row per CDR3 protein. The sample has approximately 640,000 distinct CDR3 sequences; 15% to 20% are singletons. The chain uses TRBV6-1 and TRBJ2-1; D possibly corresponds to TRBD2 (7 bases). Sequenced material: blood. This receptor was identified in a woman in her 30s with Graves' hyperthyroidism. The CDR3, as DNA: TGTGCCAGCAAGGGGGATCCGGGGGGAGGCCCCTACAATGAGCAGTTCTTC. Translated, it gives CASKGDPGGGPYNEQFF.